One and the same sample provided the 7 T cell receptor beta chains below, sequenced in a study of cytomegalovirus exposure and HLA in healthy donors. 60 Vbeta and 13 Jbeta primers were used in PCR. Produced via immunoSEQ multiplex PCR; TCRdb's table is partial and in-frame only. This table has around 190,000 clones, 85% appearing once. Sequencing input: PBMCs. These receptors originate from a woman between 45 and 60 years old in good health and CMV-seronegative.

In this sample, this clone turned up once. The genes are TRBV10-3 and TRBJ2-7; D may be TRBD2 (6 bases). The CDR3 extends over 16 amino acids. V lost 1 base, J lost 6 bases, and 19 bases lay in between. Germline V gives CDR1 ENHRY, CDR2 SYGVKD. The CDR3 sequence is CAISEFLGGSEAEQYF. The CDR3 region has the DNA TGTGCCATCAGTGAGTTCCTTGGAGGGAGTGAGGCCGAGCAGTACTTC.

V is TRBV5-6 and J is TRBJ1-2, with 11 bases identical to TRBD1. Germline trimming cut 6 bases from V and 8 bases from J; bases unmatched to any gene: 9. Germline assignment: CDR1 SGHDT and CDR2 YYEEEE. The CDR3 covers 14 residues. CDR3: CASIATGTGGGYTF. CDR3 coding DNA: TGTGCCAGCATCGCAACAGGGACAGGGGGGGGCTACACCTTC.

The V and J genes are TRBV15 and TRBJ1-2; possibly TRBD1 for D (6 bases). Trimming took off 3 bases at V and 2 bases at J, with 13 bases between the two ends. The CDR3 runs to 15 residues. Germline CDR1 LNHNV, CDR2 YYDKDF (reference sequence). CDR3 DNA: TGTGCCACCAGCAGGGGGACAATAGGGAACTATGGCTACACCTTC. It yields the protein CATSRGTIGNYGYTF.

The chain joins TRBV5-1 to TRBJ2-7; the match to TRBD2 covers 8 bases. The CDR3 has 16 residues. V trimming: 4 bases; J trimming: 3 bases; junction bases outside the gene matches: 12. Germline V gives CDR1 SGHRS, CDR2 YFSETQ. The CDR3 bases are TGCGCCAGCAGCCCGGGGCATAGCGGGAACCTCTACGAGCAGTACTTC. It encodes CASSPGHSGNLYEQYF.

This clone has just a few counts. The V gene is TRBV28, the J gene TRBJ2-1; D may be TRBD1 (5 bases). This CDR3 is 14 amino acids long. The germline gives CDR1 MDHEN, CDR2 SYDVKM. Trimming took off 6 bases at V and 3 bases at J, with 12 bases between the two ends. The CDR3 protein is CASRWQGNYNEQFF. The CDR3 nucleotides are TGTGCCAGCAGGTGGCAGGGAAACTACAATGAGCAGTTCTTC.

In its sample, this clone was seen a few times. The rearrangement uses TRBV19 and TRBJ2-5; 7 bases line up with TRBD1. The CDR3 spans 17 residues. The V and J ends lost 5 bases and 1 base, in that order; junction bases with no gene match: 13. The V gene's germline CDR1 is LNHDA and CDR2 SQIVND (reference sequence). The CDR3 nucleotides are TGTGCCAGTAGTGTACGACAGGGAACGACCGTCCAAGAGACCCAGTACTTC. It codes for CASSVRQGTTVQETQYF.

The chain couples TRBV6-5 to TRBJ1-2; TRBD1 aligns across 10 bases. Germline CDR1 and CDR2: MNHEY and SVGAGI. After removal of 6 bases from V and 1 base from J, the junction contained 2 bases not matched to a gene. The CDR3 is 14 amino acids. The CDR3 coding sequence is TGTGCCAGCAGCCGGGACAGGGGTAACTATGGCTACACCTTC. Its protein product is CASSRDRGNYGYTF.